Presented here are 21 T cell receptor beta chains from one specimen sequenced in a study of beta chain features in type 1 diabetes. For these TCRs, the target antigens are not known. cDNA synthesis used the whole RNA isolate, giving expressed TCRB sequences. Some clones are missing from TCRdb's copy, which holds only in-frame ones; the method was immunoSEQ multiplex PCR. Here the sample spans about 340,000 clones, 7% to 10% being singletons. Overall study results and limits: Shorter TCRB CDR3s, moderately but significantly so, were found in Type 1 diabetes patients in all four CD4+ subsets.

Sequencing used central memory CD4+ T cells from blood. All receptors derive from a man aged 25-45 years with type 1 diabetes.

The chain combines TRBV30 with TRBJ2-5; 10 bases fit TRBD1. V trimming: 2 bases; J trimming: 4 bases; junction bases outside the gene matches: 7. Germline V gene sequence: CDR1 GTSNPN, CDR2 SVGIG (reference sequence). This CDR3 region has 15 residues. CDR3 loop: CAWSPGQGGRETQYF. In DNA, the CDR3 is TGTGCCTGGAGTCCCGGACAGGGGGGACGAGAGACCCAGTACTTC.

The chain links TRBV19 to TRBJ1-5; a possible D gene is TRBD1 (6 bases). Trimming took off 6 bases at V and 2 bases at J, with 17 bases between the two ends. In germline, CDR1 is LNHDA, CDR2 SQIVND (reference sequence). The CDR3 sequence is 16 residues long. CDR3 sequence (DNA): TGTGCCAGTAGCTCTCCCGCGGGGGCGGGCAATCAGCCCCAGCATTTT. Its protein product is CASSSPAGAGNQPQHF.

This clone was observed a handful of times. J is TRBJ2-7 and V is TRBV2; D is perhaps TRBD2 (5 bases). The CDR3 consists of 14 residues. CDR1 and CDR2 from the germline V gene are SNHLY and FYNNEI. The V and J ends lost 7 bases and 4 bases respectively, with 17 bases between them. CDR3 amino acids: CASTLGAESYEQYF. The CDR3 nucleotides read TGTGCCAGCACGTTAGGAGCGGAGAGTTACGAGCAGTACTTC.

In this sample, this clone turned up a few times. The chain links TRBV6-5 to TRBJ2-3; 11 nucleotides match TRBD2. The CDR3 is 14 amino acids. V was pared by 8 bases and J by 4 bases, with 5 bases of the junction left unmatched. Germline CDR1 and CDR2: MNHEY and SVGAGI. The CDR3 coding sequence is TGTGCCAGCGGAAATAGCGGGGGGGCAGATACGCAGTATTTT. It specifies CASGNSGGADTQYF.

This chain uses TRBV19 with TRBJ1-5, with 7 nucleotides matching TRBD1. Germline V gives CDR1 LNHDA, CDR2 SQIVND (reference sequence). The length of the CDR3 is 14 residues. J was trimmed by 5 bases and V by 3 bases; bases with no gene match: 4. The CDR3 DNA follows: TGTGCCAGTAGTATGCAACAGGGGCATCAGCCCCAGCATTTT. Its protein product is CASSMQQGHQPQHF.

In DNA form, the CDR3 reads TGTGCCAGCACCCTCAGGGCAGGGGGGTATGGCTACACCTTC. Protein sequence: CASTLRAGGYGYTF. J is TRBJ1-2 and V is TRBV27, with 7 bases aligning to TRBD1. Unmatched junction bases numbered 10, after V lost 7 bases and J lost 5 bases. CDR1 is MNHEY, CDR2 SMNVEV, per germline (reference sequence). This CDR3 is 14 amino acids long.

On this clone: Other nucleotide sequences in the sample specify the same CDR3. This rearrangement joins TRBV7-2 to TRBJ1-2; D not resolved. The CDR3 is 14 residues long. The germline V gene has CDR1 SGHTA and CDR2 FQGNSA. V lost 5 bases and J lost 4, with 14 bases in between. The CDR3 spells CASSNGRPGYGYTF. DNA of the CDR3: TGTGCCAGCAGCAACGGGCGACCGGGCTATGGCTACACCTTC.

Many counts were recorded for this clone. This chain links TRBV18 with TRBJ1-4, with D maybe TRBD1 (5 bases). The V gene's germline CDR1 is KGHSH and CDR2 LQKENI. This CDR3 is 17 amino acids long. Deletions cut 3 bases from V and 5 bases from J, with 19 bases between. DNA of the CDR3: TGTGCCAGCTCACCTCTCCTGAACAGGATGCAGAATGAAAAACTGTTTTTT. Translating gives CASSPLLNRMQNEKLFF.

This clone was counted only a few times. A read error may be the cause here, since a much bigger clone is one base away. The V call is TRBV2, the J call TRBJ2-1; D is unclear. Germline values: CDR1 SNHLY, CDR2 FYNNEI. The V gene lost 4 bases and the J gene lost 4 bases, with 2 bases spanning the gap. The length of the CDR3 is 11 residues. In DNA form, the CDR3 reads TGTGCCAGCAGTGGGTACAATGAGCAGTTCTTC. This translates into CASSGYNEQFF.

This clone was recorded many times. This CDR3 is also generated by other DNA sequences in the sample. The genes are TRBV2 and TRBJ1-2; 10 nucleotides agree with TRBD1. The germline CDR1 and CDR2 sequences are SNHLY and FYNNEI. This CDR3 is 13 amino acids long. V lost 8 bases and J lost 7; bases outside the gene matches: 7. Written as DNA, the CDR3 is TGTGCCAGCTCTGGACAGGGGGAAGCTGGCTACACCTTC. Protein sequence: CASSGQGEAGYTF.

This clone was counted a few times. V gene TRBV5-4 combines with J gene TRBJ1-5; D is unclear. Trimming shortened V by 1 base and J by 8 bases, and 10 bases separated the two germline ends. There are 13 residues in the CDR3. From germline, CDR1 is SGHNT and CDR2 YYREEE (reference sequence). The CDR3 reads CASSLNPSEPQHF. CDR3 nucleotide sequence: TGTGCCAGCAGCTTGAATCCAAGCGAGCCCCAGCATTTT.

The chain has TRBV4-1 and TRBJ2-1, with 8 bases identical to TRBD2. The CDR3 runs 18 residues. Germline V lookup: CDR1 MGHRA, CDR2 YSYEKL. The J segment lost 9 bases and the V segment lost 0 bases, leaving 16 bases of the junction unmatched. The CDR3 is CASSQDGRGAPFFLEQFF. The CDR3 bases are TGCGCCAGCAGCCAAGACGGGCGGGGGGCCCCTTTCTTTCTTGAGCAGTTCTTC.

The chain is built from TRBV13 and TRBJ1-1; D perhaps matches TRBD1 (6 bases). CDR1 and CDR2 from the germline V gene are PRHDT and FYEKMQ (reference sequence). The CDR3 totals 13 residues. V shed 2 bases and J shed 5 bases, with 9 bases lying between them. CDR3 nucleotide sequence: TGTGCCAGCAGCTTAACAGGGCGGACTGAAGCTTTCTTT. Translating gives CASSLTGRTEAFF.

This clone was seen a handful of times. This chain links TRBV10-3 with TRBJ1-3; D remains ambiguous. The ends were cut back, 6 bases at V and 4 bases at J, with 7 bases in the middle. This CDR3 has 12 amino acids. CDR1 and CDR2 from the germline V gene are ENHRY and SYGVKD. DNA of the CDR3: TGTGCCATCAGCGAACACGGAAACACCATATATTTT. It codes for CAISEHGNTIYF.

This chain links TRBV30 with TRBJ2-1; D unclear. CDR1 is GTSNPN, CDR2 SVGIG, per germline (reference sequence). Trimming stripped 5 bases from V and 3 bases from J, with 8 bases between. The CDR3 sequence is 12 residues long. For the CDR3, the DNA is TGTGCCTGGGGCCGGAACTACAATGAGCAGTTCTTC. This translates into CAWGRNYNEQFF.

There are a few counts of this clone. The chain couples TRBV23-1 to TRBJ2-3; TRBD1 might be the D (6 bases). TRBV23-1 is treated as an ORF (open reading frame) with a function not yet certain. V lost 1 base and J lost 0, with 11 bases in between. The CDR3 is made up of 16 amino acids. The CDR3 DNA reads as TGCGCCAGCAGTCAATGGACAGCCTCTAGCACAGATACGCAGTATTTT. It yields the protein CASSQWTASSTDTQYF.

This clone turned up a few times. This chain connects TRBV7-9 to TRBJ2-5; D may be TRBD1 (5 bases). The CDR3 loop spans 12 amino acids. V gave up 5 bases and J gave up 5 bases, with 9 bases separating them. Germline CDR1 SEHNR, CDR2 FQNEAQ (reference sequence). DNA of the CDR3: TGTGCCAGCAGCCCGTCAGGGGAGACCCAGTACTTC. Translation: CASSPSGETQYF.

This clone was recorded a few times. The chain combines TRBV6-5 with TRBJ2-7; 7 bases are a match to TRBD2. The V gene's germline CDR1 is MNHEY and CDR2 SVGAGI. The CDR3 runs to 16 residues. V dropped 1 base and J dropped 2; count of bases not matched to a gene: 8. As DNA, the CDR3 is TGTGCCAGCAGTTACTTGGGAGGGGTGAGCGCCTACGAGCAGTACTTC. It codes for CASSYLGGVSAYEQYF.

This chain connects TRBV7-9 to TRBJ2-1, with TRBD2 matching over 11 bases. This CDR3 spans 15 amino acids. Germline trimming cut 5 bases from V and 8 bases from J; bases unmatched to any gene: 8. Germline CDR1 SEHNR, CDR2 FQNEAQ (reference sequence). This CDR3 is CASSPTSGGGYEQFF. The CDR3 nucleotides read TGTGCCAGCAGCCCTACTAGCGGGGGAGGCTATGAGCAGTTCTTC.

The chain joins TRBV6-6 to TRBJ2-3; 12 nucleotides agree with TRBD2. The trim removed 5 bases at V and 5 bases at J, leaving 8 bases unmatched. The CDR3 covers 16 residues. CDR1 and CDR2 (germline): MNHNY, SVGAGI (reference sequence). The CDR3 is CASSPSGGAGQDTQYF. The CDR3 DNA is TGTGCCAGCAGTCCTAGCGGGGGGGCCGGTCAAGATACGCAGTATTTT.

This clone was detected only a few times. V and J are TRBV18 and TRBJ2-7, with a weak D call TRBD1 (6 bases). Germline V CDR1 and CDR2: KGHSH, LQKENI. V gave up 0 bases and J gave up 5 bases, with 11 bases separating them. This CDR3 is built from 14 residues. The CDR3 here is CASSPPSGVNEQYF. CDR3 DNA sequence: TGTGCCAGCTCACCACCGTCAGGGGTCAACGAGCAGTACTTC. Full variable domain (missing parts from reference TRBV18 and TRBJ2-7): NAGVMQNPRHLVRRRGQEARLRCSPMKGHSHVYWYRQLPEEGLKFMVYLQKENIIDESGMPKERFSAEFPKEGPSILRIQQVVRGDSAAYFCASSPPSGVNEQYFGPGTRLTVT.